The sequence of this T cell receptor (beta chain) was determined in a study of regulatory T cells in long-lasting Graves disease. Construction of the TCR beta libraries employed iRepertoire HTBI primers in conjunction with Arm-PCR of CDR3 regions. TCRdb redid the calling of the multiplex PCR reads with MiXCR, one entry per CDR3 protein. The table records around 430,000 distinct CDR3 sequences, approximately 23% of them present only once. The time point here: persistent/refractory GD, antithyroid drugs over 5 years with positive TRAb. Scientists built the TCR library using RNA that was extracted from PBMCs. Those enrolled as patients came out of an endocrinology department in Xi'an, China. A few counts support this clonotype. The CDR3 is 16 residues long. CDR1 SGHRS and CDR2 YFSETQ come from the germline V gene. V lost 0 bases and J lost 0, with 9 bases in between.

This specimen consisted of peripheral blood mononuclear cells (PBMCs), obtained when the disease was refractory, from a patient treated with antithyroid drugs. This TCR came from a female donor with Graves disease. The gene calls are TRBV5-1 and TRBJ1-4; no reliable D call. The CDR3 loop reads CASSLGRVATNEKLFF. The CDR3 nucleotides are TGCGCCAGCAGCTTGGGGCGGGTTGCAACTAATGAAAAACTGTTTTTT.